The 2 T cell receptor beta chains listed next were all sequenced from one sample in a study of cytomegalovirus exposure and HLA in healthy donors. Vbeta (60) and Jbeta (13) primers were used in the PCR. Measured with immunoSEQ multiplex PCR; TCRdb has only the in-frame clones, and not every one. Of about 89,000 clones detected, about 85% appear once; the ten largest clones hold 7.4%. Sample: PBMCs. The source of these receptors is a man between 40 and 49 years old in good health and CMV-seropositive.

The rearrangement uses TRBV2 and TRBJ2-5; 7 nucleotides align to TRBD1. With 6 bases clipped from V and 5 bases from J, the junction kept 6 bases outside the gene matches. The CDR3 sequence is 13 residues long. CDR1 and CDR2 from the germline V gene are SNHLY and FYNNEI. In nucleotides, the CDR3 is TGTGCCAGCAGGGGGACAGTTGGGGAGACCCAGTACTTC. Its translation: CASRGTVGETQYF.

This clone was seen more than once but under ten times. This chain links TRBV2 with TRBJ1-4; D is possibly TRBD1 (6 bases). Germline lookup yields CDR1 SNHLY and CDR2 FYNNEI. The CDR3 has 15 amino acids. The V gene lost 6 bases and the J gene lost 3 bases, with 14 bases spanning the gap. This chain's CDR3 is CASRIRQASNEKLFF. The CDR3 DNA reads as TGTGCCAGCAGAATTAGACAGGCCTCTAATGAAAAACTGTTTTTT.